A selection of T cell receptor beta chains follows, all from one sample in a study of T cell responses to AZD1222 COVID-19 vaccine. Clones were sequenced by immunoSEQ multiplex PCR, and TCRdb holds only the in-frame ones, with some missing. This table has roughly 100,000 clones, 85% to 90% appearing once. Material: peripheral blood, obtained on day 0 of AZD1222 vaccination. Receptor source: an adult in good health. Both conserved end residues are part of each CDR3. The D gene is left open where the match is weak. The size field is filled for only some rows; it gives once, few, many or a size class.

size	J	D	V	CDR3	DNA
few	TRBJ1-3	TRBD1	TRBV18	CASSPDRGLYGNTIYF	TGTGCCAGCTCACCTGACAGGGGGCTGTATGGAAACACCATATATTTT
NA	TRBJ1-5	NA	TRBV18	CASSPEGLSNQPQHF	TGTGCCAGCTCACCAGAGGGGCTAAGCAATCAGCCCCAGCATTTT
once	TRBJ1-1	TRBD1	TRBV6-5	CASSIQDRGTEAFF	TGTGCCAGCAGCATACAGGACAGGGGTACTGAAGCTTTCTTT
NA	TRBJ2-5	NA	TRBV21-1	CASSKAGRLARKYF	TGTGCCAGCAGCAAAGCGGGAAGGCTAGCCCGCAAGTACTTC
once	TRBJ2-3	NA	TRBV5-1	CASRLSGTSTDTQYF	TGCGCCAGCAGACTGAGCGGTACTAGCACAGATACGCAGTATTTT
NA	TRBJ1-3	NA	TRBV9	CASSLITGLSGNTIYF	TGTGCCAGCAGCCTTATAACAGGGCTCTCTGGAAACACCATATATTTT
once	TRBJ2-2	TRBD2	TRBV28	CASSPPVRLALNTGELFF	TGTGCCAGCAGCCCCCCGGTGCGACTAGCCCTGAACACCGGGGAGCTGTTTTTT
NA	TRBJ2-1	TRBD2	TRBV9	CASSGGTLAGGFGEQFF	TGCGCCAGCAGCGGGGGGACACTAGCGGGAGGATTTGGTGAGCAGTTCTTC
NA	TRBJ2-1	NA	TRBV5-4	CASSSGSPLAYNEQFF	TGTGCCAGCAGCTCTGGATCCCCTCTCGCCTACAATGAGCAGTTCTTC
NA	TRBJ1-3	NA	TRBV19	CASSISSTKGNTIYF	TGTGCCAGTAGTATCAGCAGTACGAAAGGAAACACCATATATTTT
NA	TRBJ2-1	TRBD2	TRBV11-3	CASSLTGGGRNEQFF	TGTGCCAGCAGCTTAACGGGAGGGGGACGCAATGAGCAGTTCTTC
NA	TRBJ1-2	TRBD1	TRBV11-1	CASSLEGGAFPRGYTF	TGTGCCAGCAGCTTAGAAGGGGGCGCATTTCCCCGTGGCTACACCTTC
NA	TRBJ1-5	NA	TRBV5-1	CASSLGSLNQPQHF	TGCGCCAGCAGCTTGGGGTCCCTCAATCAGCCCCAGCATTTT
few	TRBJ2-2	TRBD2	TRBV9	CASSGIAGAPGELFF	TGTGCCAGCAGCGGGATAGCGGGAGCGCCCGGGGAGCTGTTTTTT
few	TRBJ1-1	TRBD1	TRBV27	CASSLYRGVEAFF	TGTGCCAGCAGTTTATACAGGGGTGTTGAAGCTTTCTTT
NA	TRBJ2-2	NA	TRBV7-3	CASRSGPTGELFF	TGTGCCAGCAGATCAGGACCCACCGGGGAGCTGTTTTTT
NA	TRBJ2-2	TRBD2	TRBV5-1	CASTLAGLNTGELFF	TGCGCCAGCACCTTAGCGGGTTTAAACACCGGGGAGCTGTTTTTT
once	TRBJ1-2	NA	TRBV11-2	CASSRGVGGDGYTF	TGTGCCAGCAGCCGGGGGGTTGGGGGCGATGGCTACACCTTC
NA	TRBJ2-2	TRBD1	TRBV18	CASSLGTVNTGELFF	TGTGCCAGCTCACTGGGGACAGTGAACACCGGGGAGCTGTTTTTT
few	TRBJ1-1	NA	TRBV6-5	CTVDRLNTEAFF	TGCACCGTAGACAGGCTGAACACTGAAGCTTTCTTT
NA	TRBJ1-5	NA	TRBV28	CASSFRQVGFQPQHF	TGTGCCAGCAGTTTTAGGCAGGTTGGGTTTCAGCCCCAGCATTTT
NA	TRBJ2-3	TRBD1	TRBV11-3	CASSLGTGRTDTQYF	TGTGCCAGCAGCTTAGGGACAGGGAGGACAGATACGCAGTATTTT
once	TRBJ2-7	NA	TRBV27	CASRKGVWAYEQYF	TGTGCCAGCAGGAAGGGGGTATGGGCCTACGAGCAGTACTTC
once	TRBJ2-1	NA	TRBV15	CATSPRGSSYNEQFF	TGTGCCACCAGCCCTCGGGGTAGCTCCTACAATGAGCAGTTCTTC
NA	TRBJ1-4	NA	TRBV28	CASSLGAATNEKLFF	TGTGCCAGCAGTTTAGGCGCCGCAACTAATGAAAAACTGTTTTTT
NA	TRBJ2-6	NA	TRBV4-2	CASSQDLGFSGANVLTF	TGTGCCAGCAGCCAAGATTTGGGTTTCTCTGGGGCCAACGTCCTGACTTTC
few	TRBJ1-2	TRBD1	TRBV24-1	CATSEGQAGGYTF	TGTGCCACCAGTGAGGGACAGGCGGGAGGCTACACCTTC
NA	TRBJ1-4	NA	TRBV25-1	CASSDDSLGEKLFF	TGTGCCAGCAGTGATGACAGTTTAGGGGAAAAACTGTTTTTT
NA	TRBJ2-7	NA	TRBV5-1	CASSLEGPLSYEQYF	TGCGCCAGCAGCTTGGAGGGGCCCCTATCCTACGAGCAGTACTTC
NA	TRBJ1-4	TRBD1	TRBV27	CASRTGRSNEKLFF	TGTGCCAGCAGGACAGGGCGGTCTAATGAAAAACTGTTTTTT
few	TRBJ2-7	NA	TRBV29-1	CSVRRDLTEQYF	TGCAGCGTTCGGCGGGATCTGACCGAGCAGTACTTC
NA	TRBJ1-6	NA	TRBV28	CASSTPSYNSPLHF	TGTGCCAGCAGTACCCCGAGCTATAATTCACCCCTCCACTTT
NA	TRBJ2-1	NA	TRBV5-1	CASSLAWQYEQFF	TGCGCCAGCAGCTTGGCCTGGCAATATGAGCAGTTCTTC
NA	TRBJ2-4	TRBD1	TRBV6-2/TRBV6-3	CASSTGTGRTYF	TGTGCCAGCAGTACCGGGACAGGGCGGACGTACTTC
NA	TRBJ2-1	NA	TRBV5-4	CASSLVESPLYNEQFF	TGTGCCAGCAGCTTGGTTGAGAGCCCCCTCTACAATGAGCAGTTCTTC
once	TRBJ2-2	NA	TRBV29-1	CSVEEGHPNGELFF	TGCAGCGTTGAAGAAGGACACCCTAACGGGGAGCTGTTTTTT
once	TRBJ1-3	NA	TRBV5-4	CASSLARGATGNTIYF	TGTGCCAGCAGCTTGGCTCGGGGGGCAACTGGAAACACCATATATTTT
NA	TRBJ1-6	NA	TRBV10-3	CAISEGQTNSPLHF	TGTGCCATCAGTGAGGGGCAGACTAATTCACCCCTCCACTTT
NA	TRBJ1-2	NA	TRBV28	CASKIPEVNYGYTF	TGTGCCAGCAAGATTCCGGAAGTTAACTATGGCTACACCTTC
NA	TRBJ1-5	NA	TRBV6-5	CASSSGYSNQPQHF	TGTGCCAGCAGTTCCGGATATAGCAATCAGCCCCAGCATTTT
NA	TRBJ2-1	NA	TRBV6-5	CASMINDNEQFF	TGTGCCAGCATGATAAATGACAATGAGCAGTTCTTC
NA	TRBJ2-2	NA	TRBV6-5	CATPPAASNTGELFF	TGTGCCACTCCCCCTGCGGCGTCGAACACCGGGGAGCTGTTTTTT
NA	TRBJ2-7	NA	TRBV6-5	CASRPGGGIYYEQYF	TGTGCCAGCAGACCCGGAGGGGGCATATACTACGAGCAGTACTTC
NA	TRBJ1-5	NA	TRBV6-5	CASSMEGYQPQHF	TGTGCCAGCAGCATGGAGGGCTATCAGCCCCAGCATTTT
once	TRBJ2-2	NA	TRBV9	CASSVGPGDDHGELFF	TGTGCCAGCAGCGTTGGGCCCGGAGACGATCACGGGGAGCTGTTTTTT
NA	TRBJ1-2	NA	TRBV6-5	CASSYSLGNGYTF	TGTGCCAGCAGTTACTCGTTGGGAAATGGCTACACCTTC
NA	TRBJ1-1	TRBD1	TRBV2	CASGKQGGMTEAFF	TGTGCCAGCGGGAAACAGGGGGGGATGACTGAAGCTTTCTTT
NA	TRBJ1-1	TRBD1	TRBV3-1/TRBV3-2	CASSQGRYRGTEAFF	TGTGCCAGCAGCCAAGGTCGATACAGGGGCACTGAAGCTTTCTTT
few	TRBJ1-4	NA	TRBV5-1	CASSLAGLGEKLFF	TGCGCCAGCAGCTTGGCCGGTCTCGGTGAAAAACTGTTTTTT
NA	TRBJ2-2	TRBD2	TRBV5-6	CASSSHGREVTGELFF	TGTGCCAGCAGCTCGCACGGCCGGGAGGTAACCGGGGAGCTGTTTTTT